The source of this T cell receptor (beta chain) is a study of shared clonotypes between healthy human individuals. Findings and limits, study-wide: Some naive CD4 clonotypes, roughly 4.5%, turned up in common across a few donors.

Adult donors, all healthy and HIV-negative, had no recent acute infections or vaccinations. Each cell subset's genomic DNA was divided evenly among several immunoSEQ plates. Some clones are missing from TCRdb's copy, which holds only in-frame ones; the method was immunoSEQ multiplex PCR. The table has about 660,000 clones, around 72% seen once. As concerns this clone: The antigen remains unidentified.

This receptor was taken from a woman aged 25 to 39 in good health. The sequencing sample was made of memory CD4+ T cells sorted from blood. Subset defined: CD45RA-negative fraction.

CDR3 loop: CASSPSREETQYF. CDR3 in DNA: TGTGCCAGCTCACCATCTAGGGAAGAGACCCAGTACTTC. The V and J genes are TRBV18 and TRBJ2-5; unclear D gene. Per the germline V gene, CDR1 is KGHSH and CDR2 is LQKENI. V shed 2 bases and J shed 3 bases, with 7 bases lying between them. This CDR3 is built from 13 residues.